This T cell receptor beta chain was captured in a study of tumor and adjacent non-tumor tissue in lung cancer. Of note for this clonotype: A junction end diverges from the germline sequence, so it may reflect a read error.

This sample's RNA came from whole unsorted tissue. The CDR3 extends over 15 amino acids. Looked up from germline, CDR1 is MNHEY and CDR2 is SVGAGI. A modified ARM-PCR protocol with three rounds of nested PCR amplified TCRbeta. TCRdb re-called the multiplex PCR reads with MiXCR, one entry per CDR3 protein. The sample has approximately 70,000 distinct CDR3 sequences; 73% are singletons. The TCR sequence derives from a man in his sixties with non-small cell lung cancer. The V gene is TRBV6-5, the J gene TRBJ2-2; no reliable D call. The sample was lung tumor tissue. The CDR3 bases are TGTGCCAGGAGTTACACGAGAAGGGTCACCGGGGAGCTGTTTTTT. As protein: CARSYTRRVTGELFF.